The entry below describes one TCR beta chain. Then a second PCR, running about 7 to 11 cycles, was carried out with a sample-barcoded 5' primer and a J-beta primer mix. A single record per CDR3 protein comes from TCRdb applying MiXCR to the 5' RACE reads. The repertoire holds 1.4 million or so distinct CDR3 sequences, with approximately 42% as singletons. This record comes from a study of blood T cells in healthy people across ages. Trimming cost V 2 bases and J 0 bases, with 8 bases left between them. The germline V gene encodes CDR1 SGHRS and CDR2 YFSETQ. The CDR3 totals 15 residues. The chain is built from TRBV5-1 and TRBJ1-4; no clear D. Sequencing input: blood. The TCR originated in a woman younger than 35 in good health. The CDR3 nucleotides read TGCGCCAGCAGCTTAATGACACCAACTAATGAAAAACTGTTTTTT. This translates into CASSLMTPTNEKLFF.